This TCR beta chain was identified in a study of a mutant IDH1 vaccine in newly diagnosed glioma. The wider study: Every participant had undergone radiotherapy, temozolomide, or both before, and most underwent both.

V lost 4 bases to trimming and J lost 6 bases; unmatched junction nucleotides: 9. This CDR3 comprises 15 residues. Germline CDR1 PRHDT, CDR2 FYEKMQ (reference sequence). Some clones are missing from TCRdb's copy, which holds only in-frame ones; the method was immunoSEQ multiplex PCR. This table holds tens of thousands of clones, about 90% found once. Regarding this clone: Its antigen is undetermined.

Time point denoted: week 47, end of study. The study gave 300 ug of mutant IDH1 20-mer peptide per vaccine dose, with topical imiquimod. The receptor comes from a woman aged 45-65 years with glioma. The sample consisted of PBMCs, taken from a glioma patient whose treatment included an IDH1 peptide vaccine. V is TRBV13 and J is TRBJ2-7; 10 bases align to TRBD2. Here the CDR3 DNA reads TGTGCCAGCAGCTCTCTAGCGGGAGTGGTTCGCGAGCAGTACTTC. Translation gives CASSSLAGVVREQYF.